This T cell receptor beta chain stems from a study of Ad26.COV2.S vaccination and SARS-CoV-2 variants. Treatment: 19 received Ad26.COV2.S at low or high dose, single or two shots; about 5 received placebo; per-sample allocation not given. Sampling occurred on day 63 after the first vaccine or placebo injection. Recruitment in Boston yielded a donor of adult age, 18-55 years. SARS-CoV-2 spike from the Wuhan strain was encoded by the vaccine, an Ad26 vector. CDR1 is SGHAT, CDR2 FQNNGV, per germline. Deletions cut 1 base from V and 2 bases from J, with 5 bases between. The length of the CDR3 is 14 residues. The table came from immunoSEQ multiplex PCR; TCRdb's copy has only in-frame clones and leaves some out. This table holds fewer than 400,000 clones, roughly 90% found once.

V and J are TRBV11-2 and TRBJ2-2; D is undetermined. This clonotype originated in a person between 18 and 65 years old who received the Ad26.COV2.S COVID-19 vaccine or a placebo. The material was peripheral blood, obtained in a trial of Ad26.COV2.S vaccine versus placebo. The CDR3 nucleotides are TGTGCCAGCAGCTTAGGGACCAACACCGGGGAGCTGTTTTTT. This translates into CASSLGTNTGELFF.